Shown below are 2 T cell receptor beta chains from a single sample sequenced in a study of blood T cells in healthy people across ages. Using a J-beta primer mix together with a sample-barcoded 5' primer, a second PCR was run for roughly 7 to 12 cycles. MiXCR, applied by TCRdb to the 5' RACE reads, yields one record per CDR3 protein. Counted here are 800,000 to 950,000 distinct CDR3 sequences, 25% to 35% occurring once; the ten biggest clones make up roughly 10%. These data also formed part of another study, on T cells of mothers and their children.

Sequencing was performed on blood. Every receptor here comes from a woman in her 40s in good health.

This clonotype has just one count. Possible read error: a much larger clone is one base away. The chain recombines TRBV6-6 with TRBJ1-2; D is unclear. The germline CDR1 and CDR2 sequences are MNHNY and SVGAGI (reference sequence). This CDR3 is built from 13 residues. This CDR3 is CANSYSNRFYYTF. CDR3 nucleotides: TGTGCCAACAGTTACTCGAACAGATTCTACTACACCTTC.

This clonotype was recorded a few times. This chain links TRBV7-7 with TRBJ2-7, with 10 bases matching TRBD1. Germline V gene sequence: CDR1 SSHAT, CDR2 FNYEAQ (reference sequence). This CDR3 has 14 amino acids. This CDR3 reads CVSSPFRGQGTQYF. In DNA, the CDR3 is TGTGTTAGCAGCCCATTCCGGGGACAGGGGACTCAGTACTTC. Looking up the rest from reference TRBV7-7 and TRBJ2-7 gives the full variable domain: GAGVSQSPRYKVTKRGQDVTLRCDPISSHATLYWYQQALGQGPEFLTYFNYEAQPDKSGLPSDRFSAERPEGSISTLTIQRTEQRDSAMYRCVSSPFRGQGTQYFGPGTRLTVT.